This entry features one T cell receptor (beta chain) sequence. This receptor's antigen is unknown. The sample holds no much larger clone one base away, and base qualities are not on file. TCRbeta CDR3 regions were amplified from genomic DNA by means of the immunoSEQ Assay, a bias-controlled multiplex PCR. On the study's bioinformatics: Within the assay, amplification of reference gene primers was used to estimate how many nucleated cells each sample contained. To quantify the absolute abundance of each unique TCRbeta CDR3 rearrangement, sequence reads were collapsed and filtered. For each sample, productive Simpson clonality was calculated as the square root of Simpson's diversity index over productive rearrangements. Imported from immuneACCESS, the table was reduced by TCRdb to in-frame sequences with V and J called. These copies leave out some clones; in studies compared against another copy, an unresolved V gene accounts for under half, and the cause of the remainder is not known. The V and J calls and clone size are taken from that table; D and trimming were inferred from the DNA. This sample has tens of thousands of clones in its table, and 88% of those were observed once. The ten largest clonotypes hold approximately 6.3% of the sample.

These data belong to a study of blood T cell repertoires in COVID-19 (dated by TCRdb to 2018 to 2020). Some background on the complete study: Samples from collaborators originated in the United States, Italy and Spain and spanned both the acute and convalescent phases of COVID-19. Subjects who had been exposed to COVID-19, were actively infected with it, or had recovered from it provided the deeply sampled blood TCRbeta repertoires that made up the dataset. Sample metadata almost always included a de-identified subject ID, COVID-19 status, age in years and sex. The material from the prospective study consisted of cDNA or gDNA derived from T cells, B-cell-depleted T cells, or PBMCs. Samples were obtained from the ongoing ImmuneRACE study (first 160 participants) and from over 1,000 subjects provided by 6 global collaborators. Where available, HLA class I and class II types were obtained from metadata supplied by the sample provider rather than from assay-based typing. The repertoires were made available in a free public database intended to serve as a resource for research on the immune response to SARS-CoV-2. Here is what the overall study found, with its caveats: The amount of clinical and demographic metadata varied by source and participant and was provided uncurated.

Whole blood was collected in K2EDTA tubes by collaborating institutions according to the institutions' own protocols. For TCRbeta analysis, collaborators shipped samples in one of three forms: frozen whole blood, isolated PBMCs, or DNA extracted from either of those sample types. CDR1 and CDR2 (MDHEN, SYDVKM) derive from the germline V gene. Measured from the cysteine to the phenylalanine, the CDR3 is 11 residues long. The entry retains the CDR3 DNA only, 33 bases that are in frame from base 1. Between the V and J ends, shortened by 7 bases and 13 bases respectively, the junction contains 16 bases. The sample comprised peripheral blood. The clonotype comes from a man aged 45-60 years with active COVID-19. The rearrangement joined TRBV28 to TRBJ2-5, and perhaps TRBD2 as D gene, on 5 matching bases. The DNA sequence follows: TGTGCCAGCACCCTGGACGGGGAACTGTACTTC. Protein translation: CASTLDGELYF. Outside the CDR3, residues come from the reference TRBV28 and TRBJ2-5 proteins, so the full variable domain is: DVKVTQSSRYLVKRTGEKVFLECVQDMDHENMFWYRQDPGLGLRLIYFSYDVKMKEKGDIPEGYSVSREKKERFSLILESASTNQTSMYLCASTLDGELYFGPGTRLLVL.